Each of the 23 T cell receptor beta chains below was sequenced from the same sample in a study of blood T cell repertoires in COVID-19. Clones were read by immunoSEQ multiplex PCR, and TCRdb kept only the in-frame ones, dropping some. The sample contains roughly 180,000 clones, over 65% of which appear only once. The sequenced sample was PBMCs or T cells enriched from blood (not recorded which). The receptors originated from a woman aged 50 to 65 who had recovered from COVID-19.

V and J are TRBV16 and TRBJ1-5; D is unclear. The CDR3 spans 13 residues. Germline V gives CDR1 KGHSY, CDR2 FQNENV. V was trimmed by 4 bases and J by 5 bases, leaving 9 bases between them. CDR3 nucleotides: TGTGCCAGCAGCCCGGAGAGAGATCAGCCCCAGCATTTT. Residues: CASSPERDQPQHF.

The chain has TRBV6-5 and TRBJ1-3, with TRBD1 as a possible D gene (6 bases). This CDR3 comprises 15 residues. Germline lookup yields CDR1 MNHEY and CDR2 SVGAGI. V was cut by 5 bases and J by 4 bases, with 15 bases left in between. The DNA for the CDR3 is TGTGCCAGCAGTCCCGCACAGGGCTCAGGAAACACCATATATTTT. Residues: CASSPAQGSGNTIYF.

The rearrangement links TRBV11-3 to TRBJ1-3; no clear D. This CDR3 region has 13 residues. V shed 7 bases and J shed 4 bases, with 11 bases lying between them. The germline gives CDR1 SGHNT, CDR2 YENEEA. DNA for the CDR3: TGTGCCAGCACCCAGCGGCAAGGAAACACCATATATTTT. Its translation: CASTQRQGNTIYF.

This clone came up once. This chain joins TRBV28 and TRBJ1-2; 11 nucleotides align to TRBD1. This CDR3 region has 15 residues. V gave up 7 bases and J gave up 5 bases; unmatched junction bases: 9. Germline CDR1 reads MDHEN; CDR2 reads SYDVKM. CDR3 DNA sequence: TGTGCCAGCACCATCGGGACAGGGGGACAATATGGCTACACCTTC. The encoded protein is CASTIGTGGQYGYTF.

The CDR3 nucleotides read TGCGCCAGCAGCCAAGAGCCAGGACTAGCGGGGGAGCAGTTCTTC. As protein: CASSQEPGLAGEQFF. The chain links TRBV4-3 to TRBJ2-1, with TRBD2 matching over 12 bases. Germline V gene data show CDR1 as LGHNA and CDR2 as YSLEER. The CDR3 is made up of 15 amino acids. V lost 0 bases, J lost 10 bases, and 4 bases stayed unmatched.

The chain links TRBV7-2 to TRBJ2-3, with a possible D match to TRBD2 (6 bases). V lost 0 bases and J lost 1, with 14 bases in between. In germline, CDR1 is SGHTA, CDR2 FQGNSA. The CDR3 length is 17 residues. CDR3 bases: TGTGCCAGCAGCTTAGCCTCCATCCAGCGGGGCACAGATACGCAGTATTTT. It encodes CASSLASIQRGTDTQYF.

J is TRBJ2-1 and V is TRBV18; a possible D gene is TRBD2 (5 bases). This CDR3 is built from 14 residues. Germline CDR1 and CDR2: KGHSH and LQKENI. V was trimmed by 6 bases and J by 6 bases, leaving 15 bases between them. The CDR3 DNA follows: TGTGCCAGCTCCCCCGGACTTTCGGGCAATGAGCAGTTCTTC. It is translated as CASSPGLSGNEQFF.

This clone was detected only once. The CDR3 nucleotides are TGCAGCGTTGGGGCTGGAGCGCGTCGGGGTACGCAGTATTTT. Translating gives CSVGAGARRGTQYF. This chain connects TRBV29-1 to TRBJ2-3; tentative D call: TRBD2 (5 bases). The germline V gene encodes CDR1 SQVTM and CDR2 ANQGSEA. V dropped 4 bases and J dropped 8 bases, with 19 bases sitting between them. The CDR3 is 14 amino acids.

The CDR3: CASSQRDTLLNTEAFF. The CDR3, as DNA: TGCGCCAGCAGCCAGAGGGACACACTACTGAACACTGAAGCTTTCTTT. The genes are TRBV4-1 and TRBJ1-1; D is possibly TRBD1 (6 bases). V lost 3 bases to trimming and J lost 0 bases, with 14 bases between them. Germline V gene sequence: CDR1 MGHRA, CDR2 YSYEKL. This CDR3 is 16 amino acids long.

This clone was found once. The chain has TRBV7-2 and TRBJ2-7; 7 nucleotides align to TRBD1. This CDR3 spans 16 amino acids. The germline gives CDR1 SGHTA, CDR2 FQGNSA. After removal of 3 bases from V and 1 base from J, the junction contained 9 bases not matched to a gene. CDR3 amino acids: CASSFSAQGPSYEQYV. CDR3 bases: TGTGCCAGCAGCTTCAGTGCACAGGGGCCTTCCTACGAGCAGTACGTC.

The rearrangement joins TRBV6-2 or TRBV6-3 to TRBJ1-4, with TRBD1 matching 9 bases. This CDR3 has 16 residues. Germline V gives CDR1 MNHEY, CDR2 SVGEGT. The J segment lost 7 bases and the V segment lost 5 bases, leaving 11 bases of the junction unmatched. The CDR3, as DNA: TGTGCCAGCAGTCGGTCGCACGGACAGGGGCCTGAAAAACTGTTTTTT. Its protein is CASSRSHGQGPEKLFF.

The rearrangement links TRBV7-9 to TRBJ2-2; D not resolved. V lost 7 bases to trimming and J lost 4 bases, with 16 bases between them. The CDR3 is 15 residues long. From germline, CDR1 is SEHNR and CDR2 FQNEAQ (reference sequence). The CDR3 region is CASIPGATPTGELFF. CDR3 nucleotide sequence: TGTGCCAGCATCCCCGGAGCGACTCCCACCGGGGAGCTGTTTTTT.

The V gene is TRBV7-9, the J gene TRBJ1-3, with 8 bases identical to TRBD1. J lost 0 bases, V lost 3 bases, and 13 bases had no gene match. Germline-derived CDR1 and CDR2 are SEHNR and FQNEAQ (reference sequence). The CDR3 is 19 amino acids. DNA of the CDR3: TGTGCCAGCAGCTTTGTTAGTATCGAGGGACAGGTCTCTGGAAACACCATATATTTT. Amino acids: CASSFVSIEGQVSGNTIYF.

The chain is built from TRBV5-6 and TRBJ2-1; no clear D gene. The V end lost 0 bases, the J end lost 5 bases, and 3 bases lay between the germline ends. The CDR3 is made up of 12 amino acids. Germline V lookup: CDR1 SGHDT, CDR2 YYEEEE. This chain's CDR3 is CASSLEHNEQFF. Here the CDR3 DNA reads TGTGCCAGCAGCTTGGAGCACAATGAGCAGTTCTTC.

This clone was observed once. CDR3 sequence (DNA): TGTGCCAGCAGCTTCAGGGGTACTGAAGCTTTCTTT. It yields the protein CASSFRGTEAFF. The chain couples TRBV5-4 to TRBJ1-1, with a possible D match to TRBD1 (6 bases). Trimming removed 2 bases from V and 5 bases from J, with 7 bases in between. The CDR3 length is 12 residues. The germline V gene has CDR1 SGHNT and CDR2 YYREEE (reference sequence).

This clone was seen more than once but under ten times. The J gene is TRBJ2-5, the V gene TRBV5-1, with 9 positions matching TRBD1. From germline, CDR1 is SGHRS and CDR2 YFSETQ. J lost 5 bases, V lost 5 bases, and 13 bases had no gene match. The CDR3 is made up of 16 amino acids. CDR3 sequence (DNA): TGCGCCAGCAGTTCGGCCGGGACAGGGTTTGGGGAGACCCAGTACTTC. It translates to CASSSAGTGFGETQYF.

A single count supports this clone. The V gene is TRBV5-1, the J gene TRBJ1-4; D uncertain. CDR1 and CDR2 from the germline V gene are SGHRS and YFSETQ. Trimming cost V 0 bases and J 3 bases, with 9 bases left between them. This CDR3 region has 15 residues. The CDR3 here is CASSLGADSNEKLFF. In nucleotides, the CDR3 is TGCGCCAGCAGCTTGGGCGCAGACTCTAATGAAAAACTGTTTTTT.

The V and J genes are TRBV6-5 and TRBJ1-1; the match to TRBD1 covers 7 bases. The CDR3 totals 14 residues. Germline V CDR1 and CDR2: MNHEY, SVGAGI. V lost 6 bases and J lost 4; bases outside the gene matches: 8. For the CDR3, the DNA is TGTGCCAGCAGATCGACAGGGCCGGGCACTGAAGCTTTCTTT. As protein: CASRSTGPGTEAFF.

The chain links TRBV6-5 to TRBJ1-1; D unresolved. This CDR3 contains 12 residues. The germline V and J ends were trimmed by 5 bases and 6 bases, with 10 bases remaining between them. CDR1 is MNHEY, CDR2 SVGAGI, per germline. The CDR3 nucleotides are TGTGCCAGCAGTCCCCCATTTGCTGAAGCTTTCTTT. Translated: CASSPPFAEAFF.

There are a few counts of this clone. The chain has TRBV9 and TRBJ1-4; 9 bases line up with TRBD1. CDR1 and CDR2 from the germline V gene are SGDLS and YYNGEE. Trimming cost V 1 base and J 8 bases; bases outside gene matches: 0. The CDR3 sequence is 13 residues long. The CDR3 region has the DNA TGTGCCAGCAGCGTAACAGGGGGCGAAAAACTGTTTTTT. Its translation is CASSVTGGEKLFF.

The chain combines TRBV6-5 with TRBJ1-3, with a tentative D call TRBD1 (5 bases). The CDR3 totals 13 residues. V was clipped by 6 bases and J by 2 bases, with 8 bases between them. CDR1 and CDR2 (germline): MNHEY, SVGAGI. CDR3 nucleotide sequence: TGTGCCAGCAGACGGGGGGCTGGAAACACCATATATTTT. Protein product: CASRRGAGNTIYF.

The chain has TRBV5-1 and TRBJ2-2, with TRBD1 identical over 8 bases. Germline V gives CDR1 SGHRS, CDR2 YFSETQ. Trimming cost V 6 bases and J 2 bases; bases outside gene matches: 6. The CDR3 extends over 15 amino acids. CDR3 amino acids: CASTPGTGNTGELFF. In nucleotides, the CDR3 is TGCGCCAGCACCCCCGGGACAGGCAACACCGGGGAGCTGTTTTTT.

The rearrangement links TRBV30 to TRBJ2-6, with a weak D call TRBD2 (5 bases). The V end lost 2 bases, the J end lost 0 bases, and 20 bases lay between the germline ends. CDR1 is GTSNPN, CDR2 SVGIG, per germline (reference sequence). The CDR3 is 19 residues long. The CDR3 DNA sequence: TGTGCCTGGAGTTCGGGGTGGGGAAAGGTCCCCTCTGGGGCCAACGTCCTGACTTTC. Translated, it gives CAWSSGWGKVPSGANVLTF. Supplemented by reference TRBV30 and TRBJ2-6, the full variable domain reads SQTIHQWPATLVQPVGSPLSLECTVEGTSNPNLYWYRQAAGRGLQLLFYSVGIGQISSEVPQNLSASRPQDRQFILSSKKLLLSDSGFYLCAWSSGWGKVPSGANVLTFGAGSRLTVL.